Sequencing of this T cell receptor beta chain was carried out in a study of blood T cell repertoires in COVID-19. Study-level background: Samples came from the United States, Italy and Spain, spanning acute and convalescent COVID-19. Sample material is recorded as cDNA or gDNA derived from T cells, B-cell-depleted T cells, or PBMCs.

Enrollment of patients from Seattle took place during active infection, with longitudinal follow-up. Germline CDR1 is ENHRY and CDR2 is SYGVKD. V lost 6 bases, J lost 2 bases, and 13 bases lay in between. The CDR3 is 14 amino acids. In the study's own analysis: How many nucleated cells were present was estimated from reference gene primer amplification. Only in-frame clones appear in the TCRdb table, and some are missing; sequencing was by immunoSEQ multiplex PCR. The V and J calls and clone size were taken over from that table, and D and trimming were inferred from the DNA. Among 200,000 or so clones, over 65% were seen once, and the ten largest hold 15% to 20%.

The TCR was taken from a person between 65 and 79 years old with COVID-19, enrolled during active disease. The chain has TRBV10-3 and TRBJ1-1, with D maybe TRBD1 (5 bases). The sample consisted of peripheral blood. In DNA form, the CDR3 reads TGTGCCATCAGGAGGGCGGGGGTTAACACTGAAGCTTTCTTT. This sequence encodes CAIRRAGVNTEAFF.